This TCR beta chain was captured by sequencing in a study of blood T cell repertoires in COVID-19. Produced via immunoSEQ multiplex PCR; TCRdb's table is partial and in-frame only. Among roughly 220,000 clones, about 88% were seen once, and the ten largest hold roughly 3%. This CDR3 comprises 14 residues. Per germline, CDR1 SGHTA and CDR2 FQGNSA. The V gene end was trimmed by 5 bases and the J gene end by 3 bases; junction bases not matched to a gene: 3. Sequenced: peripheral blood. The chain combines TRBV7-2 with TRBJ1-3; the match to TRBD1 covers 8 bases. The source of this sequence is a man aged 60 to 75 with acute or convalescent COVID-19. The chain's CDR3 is CASSAGQGGNTIYF. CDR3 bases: TGTGCCAGCAGCGCCGGACAGGGTGGAAACACCATATATTTT.